The rows below give T cell receptor beta chains drawn from one sample of a study of blood T cell repertoires in COVID-19. Sequenced by immunoSEQ multiplex PCR; TCRdb stores in-frame clones only, minus some. The sample has 150,000 to 200,000 clones; roughly four fifths are singletons. The specimen sequenced was peripheral blood. The receptors derive from a woman in her 70s with COVID-19, enrolled during active disease. CDR3s leave out the opening cysteine and the closing phenylalanine or tryptophan. Where a row states a size, it is once, few, many or the class of an expanded clone; other rows omit it.

J gene: TRBJ1-1
V gene: TRBV27
clone size: .
CDR3 protein: ASSLSPLDPPGDTEAF

J gene: TRBJ2-1
V gene: TRBV7-7
clone size: .
CDR3 protein: ASSLGSGRFDEQF

J gene: TRBJ2-7
V gene: TRBV28
clone size: .
CDR3 protein: ASRYQGAQGEQY

J gene: TRBJ2-1
V gene: TRBV29-1
clone size: once
CDR3 protein: SVVLVVSNYEQF

J gene: TRBJ2-7
V gene: TRBV19
clone size: .
CDR3 protein: ASSTQSTAGDEQY

J gene: TRBJ2-7
V gene: TRBV5-1
clone size: .
CDR3 protein: ASSLTASGSSYEQY

J gene: TRBJ1-1
V gene: TRBV9
clone size: .
CDR3 protein: ASSPSAGRKEAF

J gene: TRBJ1-4
V gene: TRBV19
clone size: .
CDR3 protein: ASSRRGQGIPTSTFNEKLF

J gene: TRBJ2-1
V gene: TRBV4-2
clone size: .
CDR3 protein: ASSLEPVQNEQF

J gene: TRBJ1-6
V gene: TRBV10-2
clone size: few
CDR3 protein: ASSFSDRGYNSPLH

J gene: TRBJ2-6
V gene: TRBV3-1/TRBV3-2
clone size: .
CDR3 protein: ASSQPPGQISKSSGANVLT

J gene: TRBJ2-7
V gene: TRBV5-6
clone size: .
CDR3 protein: ASSLGPAGFEQY

J gene: TRBJ2-7
V gene: TRBV27
clone size: .
CDR3 protein: ASSRQGGSEQY

J gene: TRBJ1-6
V gene: TRBV9
clone size: .
CDR3 protein: ASSVGGDNSPLH

J gene: TRBJ2-5
V gene: TRBV28
clone size: .
CDR3 protein: ASSWGWGQGIQETQY

J gene: TRBJ1-5
V gene: TRBV19
clone size: .
CDR3 protein: ASSILPGRSDYQPQH

J gene: TRBJ2-7
V gene: TRBV12-3/TRBV12-4
clone size: .
CDR3 protein: ASSFSETYEQY

J gene: TRBJ2-1
V gene: TRBV7-9
clone size: .
CDR3 protein: ASSLGGYQGGYNEQF

J gene: TRBJ2-7
V gene: TRBV7-3
clone size: .
CDR3 protein: ASSLALAGEDEQY

J gene: TRBJ2-2
V gene: TRBV7-9
clone size: .
CDR3 protein: ASSLRLAGGTGELF

J gene: TRBJ1-1
V gene: TRBV6-6
clone size: .
CDR3 protein: ASSFKGQTEAF

J gene: TRBJ2-1
V gene: TRBV19
clone size: once
CDR3 protein: ASREAPRKQF

J gene: TRBJ2-7
V gene: TRBV7-8
clone size: once
CDR3 protein: ASSWNRDTTYEQY

J gene: TRBJ2-3
V gene: TRBV7-9
clone size: .
CDR3 protein: ASSLGGLAGVFLLDTQY

J gene: TRBJ2-5
V gene: TRBV5-1
clone size: .
CDR3 protein: ASSLAIRTSGSKTQY

J gene: TRBJ2-1
V gene: TRBV9
clone size: .
CDR3 protein: ASSTGMGSYNEQF

J gene: TRBJ1-2
V gene: TRBV24-1
clone size: .
CDR3 protein: ATSDAGTGGRYGYT

J gene: TRBJ2-2
V gene: TRBV28
clone size: few
CDR3 protein: ASTPMGDTGELF

J gene: TRBJ1-5
V gene: TRBV19
clone size: .
CDR3 protein: ASSSPREGKGQPQH

J gene: TRBJ2-4
V gene: TRBV18
clone size: .
CDR3 protein: ASSPPISGSGKNIQY

J gene: TRBJ1-1
V gene: TRBV7-2
clone size: .
CDR3 protein: ASSSEVYTEAF

J gene: TRBJ1-3
V gene: TRBV6-5
clone size: .
CDR3 protein: ASSYAGSSGNTIY

J gene: TRBJ2-2
V gene: TRBV19
clone size: .
CDR3 protein: ASKIQAAGELF

J gene: TRBJ2-7
V gene: TRBV11-2
clone size: .
CDR3 protein: ASSSVRGRPGEQY

J gene: TRBJ1-1
V gene: TRBV7-2
clone size: .
CDR3 protein: ASSPRVGQDEAF

J gene: TRBJ2-7
V gene: TRBV28
clone size: .
CDR3 protein: GVGELSYEQY

J gene: TRBJ1-5
V gene: TRBV6-5
clone size: .
CDR3 protein: ASTRSGDSVQPQH

J gene: TRBJ2-3
V gene: TRBV6-2/TRBV6-3
clone size: .
CDR3 protein: ASSLPGLATSSTDTQY

J gene: TRBJ2-4
V gene: TRBV7-2
clone size: .
CDR3 protein: ASSLWALAKNIQY

J gene: TRBJ2-7
V gene: TRBV30
clone size: .
CDR3 protein: AWRAQSGSGRFHEQY

J gene: TRBJ2-7
V gene: TRBV6-6
clone size: .
CDR3 protein: ASSRQGAQRSPYEQY

J gene: TRBJ2-3
V gene: TRBV24-1
clone size: .
CDR3 protein: ATSELIHYETDTQY

J gene: TRBJ2-1
V gene: TRBV28
clone size: .
CDR3 protein: ASSADRVGSYNEQF

J gene: TRBJ2-4
V gene: TRBV19
clone size: .
CDR3 protein: ASSIERTQGVDIQY

J gene: TRBJ1-3
V gene: TRBV23-1
clone size: once
CDR3 protein: ASSPRQGAAGNTIY